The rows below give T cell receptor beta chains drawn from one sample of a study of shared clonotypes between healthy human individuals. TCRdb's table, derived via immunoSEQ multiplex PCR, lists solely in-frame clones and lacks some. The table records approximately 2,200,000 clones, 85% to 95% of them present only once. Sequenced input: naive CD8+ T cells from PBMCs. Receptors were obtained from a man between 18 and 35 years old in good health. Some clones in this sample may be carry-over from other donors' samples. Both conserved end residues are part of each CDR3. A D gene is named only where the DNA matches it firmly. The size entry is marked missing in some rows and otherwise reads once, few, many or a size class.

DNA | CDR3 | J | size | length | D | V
TGTGCCAGCAGTTACGCAGACTACAATGAGCAGTTCTTC | CASSYADYNEQFF | TRBJ2-1 | - | 13 | - | TRBV6-5
TGTGCCAGCAGTTTATGGGAGGGCAGGGGAAACACCGGGGAGCTGTTTTTT | CASSLWEGRGNTGELFF | TRBJ2-2 | - | 17 | - | TRBV27
TGTGCCAGCAGCTCCCCTTTGGTAGCAGAGACCCAGTACTTC | CASSSPLVAETQYF | TRBJ2-5 | - | 14 | - | TRBV7-9
TGTGCCAGCAGCTTAGGCCGGGGACGGCCACTCGATGAGCAGTTCTTC | CASSLGRGRPLDEQFF | TRBJ2-1 | once | 16 | - | TRBV11-1
TGTGCCAGCAGCTTGAAACAGGGAGATGAGCAGTTCTTC | CASSLKQGDEQFF | TRBJ2-1 | once | 13 | - | TRBV5-6
TGTGCCGTCCGCGAGGGGGCTGGGGGCTACACCTTC | CAVREGAGGYTF | TRBJ1-2 | - | 12 | TRBD1 | TRBV10-3
TGTGCCAGCAGCTTAGGTGGGGGGGGACTCCTGTTCGATACGCAGTATTTT | CASSLGGGGLLFDTQYF | TRBJ2-3 | - | 17 | TRBD2 | TRBV11-2
TGTGCCTGGGAGACAGGGACCCCCTACGAGCAGTACTTC | CAWETGTPYEQYF | TRBJ2-7 | - | 13 | TRBD1 | TRBV30
TGTGCCAGCAGCTTAACGGGATATGAGCAGTTCTTC | CASSLTGYEQFF | TRBJ2-1 | - | 12 | - | TRBV7-3
TGTGCCAGCAGCCCCGTCCCGGAGGGCACTGAAGCTTTCTTT | CASSPVPEGTEAFF | TRBJ1-1 | - | 14 | - | TRBV5-4
TGTGCCAGCAGACTTGGGACAGGGGGAAACACCATATATTTT | CASRLGTGGNTIYF | TRBJ1-3 | - | 14 | TRBD1 | TRBV28
TGTGCCAGTAGTATACGAGAGACCCAGTACTTC | CASSIRETQYF | TRBJ2-5 | - | 11 | - | TRBV19
TGCGCCAGCAGCTTGCGATCCGGGGAGGGTTTCGAGCAGTACTTC | CASSLRSGEGFEQYF | TRBJ2-7 | - | 15 | TRBD2 | TRBV5-1
TGTGCCACCCAGCCATCCGGGCTAGCGGGAGTGGCGCAGTACTTC | CATQPSGLAGVAQYF | TRBJ2-7 | - | 15 | TRBD2 | TRBV6-5
TGTGCCAGCAGCAATCAAGGCAGGGAGGCCGGGGAGCTGTTTTTT | CASSNQGREAGELFF | TRBJ2-2 | few | 15 | - | TRBV21-1
TGCGCCAGCAGCCAAGGGGTAGCAGGGCGCGACGAGCAGTACTTC | CASSQGVAGRDEQYF | TRBJ2-7 | - | 15 | - | TRBV4-3
TGCGCCAGCAGCTTGGGCGGCCCAGTGTACGAGCAGTACTTC | CASSLGGPVYEQYF | TRBJ2-7 | - | 14 | - | TRBV5-1
TGTGCCAGCAGCCCTCACCAGGGGAGCAATCAGCCCCAGCATTTT | CASSPHQGSNQPQHF | TRBJ1-5 | - | 15 | - | TRBV9
TGTGCCAGCAGCCAACAAGCGGGATGGACAGATACGCAGTATTTT | CASSQQAGWTDTQYF | TRBJ2-3 | - | 15 | TRBD2 | TRBV7-8
TGCAGCGTTGGCATGAGAAATCAGCCCCAGCATTTT | CSVGMRNQPQHF | TRBJ1-5 | - | 12 | - | TRBV29-1
TGTGCCAGCAGAACTCCCAAACAGGGGCCCACCGGGGAGCTGTTTTTT | CASRTPKQGPTGELFF | TRBJ2-2 | - | 16 | TRBD1 | TRBV27
TGTGCCAGCAGTATTTGGACACTTGAAGCTTTCTTT | CASSIWTLEAFF | TRBJ1-1 | - | 12 | - | TRBV28
TGTGCCAGCAGCTCAAGCGGGAGGGTTAACAATGAGCAGTTCTTC | CASSSSGRVNNEQFF | TRBJ2-1 | - | 15 | TRBD2 | TRBV7-9